The clone carrying this T cell receptor (beta chain) has ten or more counts. TCRdb reprocessed the RACE reads via MiXCR and lists one record per CDR3 protein. The repertoire holds some 300,000 distinct CDR3 sequences, with approximately 5% as singletons. Indicated time point: pre-sensitization, week 0. Noted treatment: therapeutic diphenylcyclopropenone sensitization with weekly scalp DPC. The germline V gene has CDR1 SEHNR and CDR2 FQNEAQ (reference sequence). CDR3 length equals 13 residues. Trimming stripped 5 bases from V and 5 bases from J, with 12 bases between. The data are from a study of human T cells and chemical hapten exposure. Looking at the study overall: Patch tests put 0.01% DPC on the upper back, and the results were checked at 6 days.

This TCR was recovered from a woman aged 18 to 35 with alopecia areata. Some clones in this sample may be carry-over from other donors' samples. V gene TRBV7-9 combines with J gene TRBJ2-5; D is perhaps TRBD2 (5 bases). The specimen was whole blood, collected in connection with sensitization to the hapten diphenylcyclopropenone (DPC). Here the CDR3 reads CASSQHPGETQYF. The CDR3 nucleotides read TGTGCCAGCAGCCAACACCCGGGGGAGACCCAGTACTTC.